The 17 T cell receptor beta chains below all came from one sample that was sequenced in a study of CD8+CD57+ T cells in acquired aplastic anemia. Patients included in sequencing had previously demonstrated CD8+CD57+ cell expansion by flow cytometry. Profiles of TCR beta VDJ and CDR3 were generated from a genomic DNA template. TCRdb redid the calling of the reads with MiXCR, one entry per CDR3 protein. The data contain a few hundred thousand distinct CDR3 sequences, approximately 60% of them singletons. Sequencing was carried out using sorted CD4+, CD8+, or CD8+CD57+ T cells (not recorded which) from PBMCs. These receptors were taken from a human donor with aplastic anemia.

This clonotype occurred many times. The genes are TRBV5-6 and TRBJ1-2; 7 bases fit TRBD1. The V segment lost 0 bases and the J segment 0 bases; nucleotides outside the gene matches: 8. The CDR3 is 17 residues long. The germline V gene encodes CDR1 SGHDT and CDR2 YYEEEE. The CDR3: CASSLEPGGTANYGYTF. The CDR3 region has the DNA TGTGCCAGCAGCTTGGAGCCAGGGGGAACCGCTAACTATGGCTACACCTTC.

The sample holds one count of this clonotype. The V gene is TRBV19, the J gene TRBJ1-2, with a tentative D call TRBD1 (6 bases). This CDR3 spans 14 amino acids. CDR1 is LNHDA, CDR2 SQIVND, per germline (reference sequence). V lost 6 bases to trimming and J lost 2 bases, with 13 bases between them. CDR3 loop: CASSTIQGNYGYTF. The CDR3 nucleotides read TGTGCCAGTAGCACCATCCAGGGGAACTATGGCTACACCTTC.

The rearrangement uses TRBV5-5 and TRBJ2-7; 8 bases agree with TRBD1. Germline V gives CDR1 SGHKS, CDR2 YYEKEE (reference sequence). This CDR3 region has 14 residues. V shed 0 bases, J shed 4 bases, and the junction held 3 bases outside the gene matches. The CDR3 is CASSLGNRGYEQYF. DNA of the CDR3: TGTGCCAGCAGCTTGGGAAACAGGGGGTACGAGCAGTACTTC.

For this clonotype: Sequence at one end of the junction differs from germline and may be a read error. The DNA for the CDR3 is TGTGCCAGCAGGGGACTAGCGGGGTCGCAAGAGGCCCAGTACTTC. It translates to CASRGLAGSQEAQYF. This chain joins TRBV2 and TRBJ2-5; 13 nucleotides line up with TRBD2. This CDR3 is 15 amino acids long. Germline V CDR1 and CDR2: SNHLY, FYNNEI.

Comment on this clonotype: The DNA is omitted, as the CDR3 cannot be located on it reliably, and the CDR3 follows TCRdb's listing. The CDR3 reads CASSQDLGSSYGCTF. This rearrangement joins TRBV5-1 to TRBJ1-2. The CDR3 is 15 residues long, ends included. Looked up from germline, CDR1 is SGHRS and CDR2 is YFSETQ.

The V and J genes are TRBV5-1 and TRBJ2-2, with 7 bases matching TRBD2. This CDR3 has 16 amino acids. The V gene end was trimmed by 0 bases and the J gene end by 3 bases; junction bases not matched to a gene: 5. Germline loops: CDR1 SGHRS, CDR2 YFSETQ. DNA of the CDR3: TGCGCCAGCAGCTTGGCCGGGGCGGGGGACACCGGGGAGCTGTTTTTT. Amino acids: CASSLAGAGDTGELFF.

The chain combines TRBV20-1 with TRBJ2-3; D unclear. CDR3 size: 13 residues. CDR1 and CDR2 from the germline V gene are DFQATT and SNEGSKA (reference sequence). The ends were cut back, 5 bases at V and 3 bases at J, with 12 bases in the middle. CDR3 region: CSAGNSMTDTQYF. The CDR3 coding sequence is TGCAGTGCTGGGAATTCCATGACAGATACGCAGTATTTT.

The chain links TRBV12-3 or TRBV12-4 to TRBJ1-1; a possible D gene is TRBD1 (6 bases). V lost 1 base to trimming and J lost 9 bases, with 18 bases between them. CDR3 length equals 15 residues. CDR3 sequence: CASSLGQAGMPQAFF. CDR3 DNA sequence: TGTGCCAGCAGTTTAGGACAGGCCGGCATGCCACAAGCTTTCTTT.

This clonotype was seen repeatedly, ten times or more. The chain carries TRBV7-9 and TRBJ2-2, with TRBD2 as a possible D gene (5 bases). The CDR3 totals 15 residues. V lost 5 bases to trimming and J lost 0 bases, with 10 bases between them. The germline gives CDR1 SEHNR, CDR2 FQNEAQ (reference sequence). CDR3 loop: CASSLGSSNTGELFF. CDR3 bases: TGTGCCAGCAGCCTTGGGAGTTCGAACACCGGGGAGCTGTTTTTT.

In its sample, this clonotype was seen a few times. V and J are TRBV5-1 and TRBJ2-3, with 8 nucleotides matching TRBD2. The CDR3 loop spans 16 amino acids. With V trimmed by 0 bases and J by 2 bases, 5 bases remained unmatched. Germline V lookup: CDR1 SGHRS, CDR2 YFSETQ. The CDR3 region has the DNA TGCGCCAGCAGCTTGGATGTAGCGGGAACCACAGATACGCAGTATTTT. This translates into CASSLDVAGTTDTQYF.

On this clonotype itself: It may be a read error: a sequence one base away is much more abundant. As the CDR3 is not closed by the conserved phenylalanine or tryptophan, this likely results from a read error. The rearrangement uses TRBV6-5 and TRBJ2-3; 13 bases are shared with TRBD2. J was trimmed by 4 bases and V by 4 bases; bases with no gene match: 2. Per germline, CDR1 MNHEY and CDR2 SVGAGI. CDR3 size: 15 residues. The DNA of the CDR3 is TGTGCCAGCAGTTTTGGACTAGCGGGAGCAGATACGCAGTATTCT. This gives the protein CASSFGLAGADTQYS.

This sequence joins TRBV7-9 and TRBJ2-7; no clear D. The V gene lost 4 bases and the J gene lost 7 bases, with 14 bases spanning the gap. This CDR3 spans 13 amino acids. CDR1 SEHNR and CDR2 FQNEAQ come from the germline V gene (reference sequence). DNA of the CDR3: TGTGCCAGCAGCTCCGGGTCCCTCGTGGAGCAGTACTTC. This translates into CASSSGSLVEQYF.

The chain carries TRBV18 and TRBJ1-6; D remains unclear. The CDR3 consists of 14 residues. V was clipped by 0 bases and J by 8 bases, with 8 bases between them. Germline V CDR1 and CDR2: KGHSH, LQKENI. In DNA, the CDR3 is TGTGCCAGCTCACCACCTCGTCGGGATTCACCCCTCCACTTT. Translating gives CASSPPRRDSPLHF.

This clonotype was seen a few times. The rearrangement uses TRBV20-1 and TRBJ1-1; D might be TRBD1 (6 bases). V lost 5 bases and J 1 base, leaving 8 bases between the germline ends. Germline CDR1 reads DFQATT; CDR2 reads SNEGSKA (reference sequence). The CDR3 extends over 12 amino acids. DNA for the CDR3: TGCAGTGCTGGGGGCCGGAACACTGAAGCTTTCTTT. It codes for CSAGGRNTEAFF.

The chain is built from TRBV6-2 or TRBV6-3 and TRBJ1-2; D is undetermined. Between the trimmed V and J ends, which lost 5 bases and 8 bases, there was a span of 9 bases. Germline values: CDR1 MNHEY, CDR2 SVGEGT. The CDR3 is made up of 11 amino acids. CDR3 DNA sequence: TGTGCCAGCAGTGCGGCGTACGGCTACACCTTC. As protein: CASSAAYGYTF.

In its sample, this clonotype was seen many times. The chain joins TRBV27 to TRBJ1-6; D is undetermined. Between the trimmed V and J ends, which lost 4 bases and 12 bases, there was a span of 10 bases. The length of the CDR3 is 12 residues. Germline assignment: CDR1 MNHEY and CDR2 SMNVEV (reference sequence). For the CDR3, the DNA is TGTGCCAGCAGTTCCGCGGTGGGACCCCTCCACTTT. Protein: CASSSAVGPLHF.

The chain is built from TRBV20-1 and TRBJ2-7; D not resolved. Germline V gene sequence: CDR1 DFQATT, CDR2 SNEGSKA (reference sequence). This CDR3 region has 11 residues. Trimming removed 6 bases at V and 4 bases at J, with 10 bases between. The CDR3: CSAPDGYEQYF. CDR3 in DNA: TGCAGTGCCCCCGACGGATACGAGCAGTACTTC.